This TCR beta chain was captured by sequencing in a study of T cell responses to AZD1222 COVID-19 vaccine. General study results and limits: With two AZD1222 doses given, Spike-specific TCR breadth and depth both rose. There were vaccine-associated CD4 TCRs across spike, dominant at 160-218 and 743-854. White British people made up most donors, females outnumbered males, and clonal diversity was possibly underestimated.

Profiling relied on immunoSEQ multiplex PCR, and the TCRdb table lists in-frame clones only, not all of them. Seen here are around 99,000 clones, 70% to 90% observed once, and the top ten hold under 20%. This CDR3 comprises 16 residues. V was pared by 2 bases and J by 7 bases, with 6 bases of the junction left unmatched. Germline CDR1 reads ENHRY; CDR2 reads SYGVKD. In regard to this clone: No antigen is known for it.

The receptor comes from an adult in good health. The sequencing used peripheral blood, collected on day 0 of AZD1222 vaccination. The V gene is TRBV10-3, the J gene TRBJ2-1; 12 bases are a match to TRBD2. CDR3 residues: CAISERLAGVVNEQFF. CDR3 DNA: TGTGCCATCAGTGAGAGACTAGCGGGAGTGGTAAATGAGCAGTTCTTC.